The 14 T cell receptor beta chains below were found in one sample sequenced in a study of shared clonotypes between healthy human individuals. Libraries were prepared by immunoSEQ multiplex PCR; TCRdb keeps only in-frame clonotypes and omits some of them. The data hold 800,000 to 1,200,000 clones, with 70% to 80% observed a single time. Sequencing was performed on memory CD4+ T cells from PBMCs. Described subset: CD45RA-negative fraction. All receptors derive from a man between 18 and 35 years old in good health. Some clones in this sample may be carry-over from other donors' samples.

The chain couples TRBV27 to TRBJ1-3; the D is unclear. V was shortened by 5 bases and J by 2 bases, with 13 bases between the two germline ends. The CDR3 has 15 amino acids. Germline lookup yields CDR1 MNHEY and CDR2 SMNVEV (reference sequence). The CDR3 spells CASSRAVNTGNTIYF. CDR3 nucleotides: TGTGCCAGCAGTAGGGCAGTAAATACTGGAAACACCATATATTTT.

This clone was detected a few times. The rearrangement links TRBV9 to TRBJ2-1; D is unresolved. The ends were cut back, 0 bases at V and 6 bases at J, with 13 bases in the middle. This CDR3 is built from 15 residues. Germline V lookup: CDR1 SGDLS, CDR2 YYNGEE. The DNA for the CDR3 is TGTGCCAGCAGCGTAGACGTGGCGCGGTTCAATGAGCAGTTCTTC. Its translation is CASSVDVARFNEQFF.

This clone was picked up many times. The chain links TRBV4-1 to TRBJ2-1; the D gene is possibly TRBD2 (5 bases). The V end was cut by 1 base, the J end by 5 bases, with 21 bases between. CDR3 length: 18 amino acids. CDR1 and CDR2 (germline): MGHRA, YSYEKL. The CDR3 is CASSQANLIGLAHNEQFF. The CDR3 nucleotides read TGCGCCAGCAGCCAAGCAAATCTTATAGGGTTAGCGCACAATGAGCAGTTCTTC.

This chain joins TRBV7-9 and TRBJ2-1, with 10 bases identical to TRBD2. The J segment lost 7 bases and the V segment lost 6 bases, leaving 9 bases of the junction unmatched. Germline assignment: CDR1 SEHNR and CDR2 FQNEAQ (reference sequence). CDR3 length: 15 amino acids. CDR3 nucleotide sequence: TGTGCCAGCAGTCCAGCGGGAGGGGGACGGAATGAGCAGTTCTTC. Translation: CASSPAGGGRNEQFF. The variable domain in full, with the rest retrieved from reference TRBV7-9 and TRBJ2-1, is DTGVSQNPRHKITKRGQNVTFRCDPISEHNRLYWYRQTLGQGPEFLTYFQNEAQLEKSRLLSDRFSAERPKGSFSTLEIQRTEQGDSAMYLCASSPAGGGRNEQFFGPGTRLTVL.

The chain combines TRBV10-3 with TRBJ2-7; tentative D call: TRBD2 (5 bases). The germline gives CDR1 ENHRY, CDR2 SYGVKD. The CDR3 contains 20 residues. Between the trimmed V and J ends, which lost 0 bases and 0 bases, there was a span of 24 bases. CDR3 protein: CAISESIRTLAGSGSYEQYF. In nucleotides, the CDR3 is TGTGCCATCAGTGAGTCGATAAGGACCCTAGCAGGATCAGGCTCCTACGAGCAGTACTTC.

This chain uses TRBV18 with TRBJ2-2; no clear D. The germline CDR1 and CDR2 sequences are KGHSH and LQKENI. CDR3 length: 17 amino acids. Between the trimmed V and J ends, which lost 2 bases and 2 bases, there was a span of 15 bases. The CDR3 is CASSPALVSLNTGELFF. The CDR3 DNA reads as TGTGCCAGCTCACCAGCTCTAGTCTCCCTTAACACCGGGGAGCTGTTTTTT.

The V gene is TRBV7-6, the J gene TRBJ1-1; D perhaps matches TRBD1 (5 bases). The CDR3 consists of 14 residues. The germline gives CDR1 SGHVS, CDR2 FNYEAQ. Trimming removed 5 bases from V and 4 bases from J, with 14 bases in between. CDR3 amino acids: CASSPLGGRTEAFF. DNA of the CDR3: TGTGCCAGCAGCCCCCTGGGGGGTCGCACTGAAGCTTTCTTT.

This chain uses TRBV14 with TRBJ2-7, with 7 bases lining up with TRBD1. The germline V gene encodes CDR1 SGHDN and CDR2 FVKESK. The CDR3 is 14 amino acids. Trimming at V came to 1 base and at J to 3 bases, leaving 3 bases not matched to a gene. The CDR3 is CASSQGPGGYEQYF. The CDR3 DNA sequence: TGTGCCAGCAGCCAAGGTCCAGGGGGCTACGAGCAGTACTTC.

This rearrangement joins TRBV28 to TRBJ2-2; 8 bases are shared with TRBD2. The CDR3 is 17 amino acids. Germline CDR1 MDHEN, CDR2 SYDVKM. The V and J ends lost 5 bases and 5 bases, in that order; junction bases with no gene match: 13. The CDR3 protein is CASSAHPGGRTTGELFF. The CDR3 DNA sequence: TGTGCCAGCAGTGCCCACCCCGGCGGGAGGACAACCGGGGAGCTGTTTTTT.

The CDR3 protein is CASSYSGGDTGELFF. The CDR3 DNA sequence: TGTGCCAGCAGTTACTCCGGGGGGGACACCGGGGAGCTGTTTTTT. This chain connects TRBV6-5 to TRBJ2-2, with 8 bases that match TRBD2. V lost 0 bases, J lost 3 bases, and 0 bases stayed unmatched. This CDR3 is built from 15 residues. Germline V lookup: CDR1 MNHEY, CDR2 SVGAGI.

The rearrangement links TRBV4-2 to TRBJ2-2; 8 bases map to TRBD2. This CDR3 contains 17 residues. J was trimmed by 6 bases and V by 1 base; bases with no gene match: 10. Germline V gene data show CDR1 as LGHNA and CDR2 as YNFKEQ. For the CDR3, the DNA is TGTGCCAGCAGCCAAGGGAACGGCGGGAGGTTTGCCGGGGAGCTGTTTTTT. As protein: CASSQGNGGRFAGELFF.

The chain's CDR3 is CASRGGIGYTDTQYF. In DNA form, the CDR3 reads TGTGCCAGCAGGGGCGGAATAGGTTACACAGATACGCAGTATTTT. The chain employs TRBV6-6 and TRBJ2-3; no definite D call. Germline V gene sequence: CDR1 MNHNY, CDR2 SVGAGI (reference sequence). This CDR3 has 15 amino acids. V gave up 6 bases and J gave up 2 bases, with 15 bases separating them.

The genes are TRBV7-2 and TRBJ1-1; D remains ambiguous. This CDR3 contains 14 residues. V was clipped by 7 bases and J by 5 bases, with 17 bases between them. Germline V lookup: CDR1 SGHTA, CDR2 FQGNSA. Here the CDR3 DNA reads TGTGCCAGCACGCCCGGGATAGTGGGGACTGAAGCTTTCTTT. Residues: CASTPGIVGTEAFF.

The chain is built from TRBV4-1 and TRBJ1-1, with D hard to call. The germline V gene has CDR1 MGHRA and CDR2 YSYEKL. This CDR3 region has 14 residues. The V gene lost 1 base and the J gene lost 1 base, with 7 bases spanning the gap. The CDR3 DNA follows: TGCGCCAGCAGCCAAGGACTCAGGAACACTGAAGCTTTCTTT. Amino acids: CASSQGLRNTEAFF.